This T cell receptor beta chain was obtained from a study of CDR3 diversity in severe acne. With respect to this clonotype: A much larger clone lies one base from this, so it may be a read error.

TCRdb re-derived calls from the PCR reads in MiXCR, one entry per CDR3 protein. The repertoire holds over 70,000 distinct CDR3 sequences, with under 65% as singletons. CDR1 is DFQATT, CDR2 SNEGSKA, per germline (reference sequence). The CDR3 is 12 residues long. The germline V and J ends were trimmed by 0 bases and 1 base, with 3 bases remaining between them. The TCR was taken from a male donor in good health, without acne. The sequenced sample was blood. The chain couples TRBV20-1 to TRBJ1-1; D is undetermined. The CDR3 loop reads CSARERNTEAFF. The DNA of the CDR3 is TGCAGTGCTAGAGAAAGGAACACTGAAGCTTTCTTT.